The 30 T cell receptor beta chains below all came from one sample that was sequenced in a study of T cell responses to AZD1222 COVID-19 vaccine. The protocol was immunoSEQ multiplex PCR, while the TCRdb copy is restricted to in-frame clones and leaves out a portion. The data show approximately 81,000 clones, 83% seen once. This specimen was peripheral blood, taken 28 days after the second AZD1222 dose. The origin of the receptors is an adult who received the AZD1222 COVID-19 vaccine.

This clone has just one count. This rearrangement joins TRBV28 to TRBJ1-3; tentative D call: TRBD1 (5 bases). CDR1 and CDR2 (germline): MDHEN, SYDVKM. The CDR3 sequence is 15 residues long. V shed 3 bases and J shed 2 bases, with 11 bases lying between them. The CDR3 loop is CASSFPTEPGNTIYF. The DNA for the CDR3 is TGTGCCAGCAGTTTCCCGACAGAACCTGGAAACACCATATATTTT. The entire variable domain, with the rest obtained from reference TRBV28 and TRBJ1-3, is as follows: DVKVTQSSRYLVKRTGEKVFLECVQDMDHENMFWYRQDPGLGLRLIYFSYDVKMKEKGDIPEGYSVSREKKERFSLILESASTNQTSMYLCASSFPTEPGNTIYFGEGSWLTVV.

J is TRBJ1-1 and V is TRBV11-2, with D tentatively TRBD1 (5 bases). The V end was cut by 1 base, the J end by 8 bases, with 17 bases between. The CDR3 extends over 15 amino acids. Germline CDR1 is SGHAT and CDR2 is FQNNGV. The CDR3 sequence is CASSLGTGDPTEAFF. Here the CDR3 DNA reads TGTGCCAGCAGCTTAGGAACCGGGGACCCCACCGAAGCTTTCTTT.

This chain connects TRBV19 to TRBJ1-1, with 12 bases that match TRBD1. The V gene end was trimmed by 0 bases and the J gene end by 1 base; junction bases not matched to a gene: 3. CDR3 length: 17 amino acids. From germline, CDR1 is LNHDA and CDR2 SQIVND (reference sequence). Here the CDR3 reads CASSIEGTGGGNTEAFF. The CDR3 nucleotides are TGTGCCAGTAGTATAGAAGGGACAGGGGGCGGGAACACTGAAGCTTTCTTT.

In its sample, this clone was seen once. The J gene is TRBJ2-7, the V gene TRBV24-1; TRBD1 agrees at 8 bases. This CDR3 comprises 15 residues. CDR1 and CDR2 from the germline V gene are KGHDR and SFDVKD. V shed 4 bases, J shed 3 bases, and the junction held 7 bases outside the gene matches. In DNA, the CDR3 is TGTGCCACCAGTGACCCCGGACAGGGAGGCTACGAGCAGTACTTC. Translation: CATSDPGQGGYEQYF.

This clone was recorded only once. This rearrangement joins TRBV27 to TRBJ1-1; D remains unclear. The CDR3 spans 13 residues. V was cut by 3 bases and J by 4 bases, with 9 bases left in between. Germline assignment: CDR1 MNHEY and CDR2 SMNVEV (reference sequence). The CDR3 DNA follows: TGTGCCAGCAGTTTTAGATTTGGCACTGAAGCTTTCTTT. Translated: CASSFRFGTEAFF.

The chain uses TRBV9 and TRBJ2-7, with D hard to call. The germline V and J ends were trimmed by 4 bases and 3 bases, with 17 bases remaining between them. CDR1 is SGDLS and CDR2 is YYNGEE in the germline V gene. This CDR3 has 15 residues. CDR3 nucleotide sequence: TGTGCCAGCAGCCCCTCGTCAGCGCCGGGCTACGAGCAGTACTTC. This encodes CASSPSSAPGYEQYF.

A few counts support this clone. This chain connects TRBV4-1 to TRBJ1-5, with D uncertain. This CDR3 spans 15 amino acids. CDR1 is MGHRA, CDR2 YSYEKL, per germline. The V end lost 1 base, the J end lost 0 bases, and 7 bases lay between the germline ends. This CDR3 reads CASSQGDYSNQPQHF. DNA for the CDR3: TGCGCCAGCAGCCAAGGAGATTATAGCAATCAGCCCCAGCATTTT.

The V call is TRBV10-2, the J call TRBJ1-5; D gene ambiguous. The germline V gene has CDR1 WSHSY and CDR2 SAAADI. V shed 3 bases and J shed 0 bases, with 6 bases lying between them. The CDR3 spans 14 residues. This CDR3 reads CASSEGTSNQPQHF. The DNA of the CDR3 is TGCGCCAGCAGTGAAGGTACTAGCAATCAGCCCCAGCATTTT.

A single count supports this clone. The rearrangement uses TRBV12-3 or TRBV12-4 and TRBJ2-5; no firm D call. The CDR3 sequence is 13 residues long. The V end was cut by 7 bases, the J end by 1 base, with 10 bases between. DNA of the CDR3: TGTGCCAGCACTAATCTGGCCCAAGAGACCCAGTACTTC. Its translation: CASTNLAQETQYF.

The chain combines TRBV11-2 with TRBJ2-5; no definite D call. This CDR3 has 13 residues. V lost 0 bases to trimming and J lost 1 base, with 3 bases between them. CDR1 and CDR2 (germline): SGHAT, FQNNGV. DNA for the CDR3: TGTGCCAGCAGCTTAGAATGCCAAGAGACCCAGTACTTC. It specifies CASSLECQETQYF.

The J gene is TRBJ1-1, the V gene TRBV7-9; 7 bases map to TRBD1. The CDR3 contains 13 residues. CDR1 is SEHNR, CDR2 FQNEAQ, per germline (reference sequence). J gave up 5 bases and V 5 bases, and 5 bases lay outside the gene matches. CDR3 region: CASSPGTATEAFF. CDR3 coding DNA: TGTGCCAGCAGCCCAGGGACAGCAACTGAAGCTTTCTTT.

The V and J genes are TRBV5-4 and TRBJ2-5; 11 nucleotides align to TRBD2. Trimming cost V 3 bases and J 3 bases; bases outside gene matches: 4. CDR1 and CDR2 (germline): SGHNT, YYREEE (reference sequence). The CDR3 totals 15 residues. The CDR3 loop reads CASSWMGLAEETQYF. The CDR3 DNA reads TGTGCCAGCAGCTGGATGGGACTAGCGGAAGAGACCCAGTACTTC.

The gene calls are TRBV18 and TRBJ1-6; D not resolved. The CDR3 consists of 15 residues. Trimming left V 2 bases short and J 9 bases short, with 14 bases between. From germline, CDR1 is KGHSH and CDR2 LQKENI. CDR3 region: CASSPFGVEGSPLHF. The DNA of the CDR3 is TGTGCCAGCTCACCATTTGGAGTAGAAGGTTCACCCCTCCACTTT. The complete variable domain, with remaining parts taken from reference TRBV18 and TRBJ1-6, reads NAGVMQNPRHLVRRRGQEARLRCSPMKGHSHVYWYRQLPEEGLKFMVYLQKENIIDESGMPKERFSAEFPKEGPSILRIQQVVRGDSAAYFCASSPFGVEGSPLHFGNGTRLTVT.

The gene calls are TRBV14 and TRBJ2-5; D gene uncertain. CDR1 and CDR2 from the germline V gene are SGHDN and FVKESK. Trimming took off 3 bases at V and 4 bases at J, with 15 bases between the two ends. The CDR3 runs to 15 residues. The CDR3 DNA follows: TGTGCCAGCAGCCATTTTGGAAGAACAAGAGAGACCCAGTACTTC. The encoded protein is CASSHFGRTRETQYF.

This clone was picked up a small number of times. The genes are TRBV30 and TRBJ1-2; D unclear. V gave up 0 bases and J gave up 4 bases, with 15 bases separating them. The CDR3 runs to 15 residues. CDR1 is GTSNPN, CDR2 SVGIG, per germline (reference sequence). The CDR3 loop reads CAWSVRNPPSYGYTF. Written as DNA, the CDR3 is TGTGCCTGGAGTGTACGGAATCCGCCTTCCTATGGCTACACCTTC. The whole variable domain, filled in from reference TRBV30 and TRBJ1-2, reads SQTIHQWPATLVQPVGSPLSLECTVEGTSNPNLYWYRQAAGRGLQLLFYSVGIGQISSEVPQNLSASRPQDRQFILSSKKLLLSDSGFYLCAWSVRNPPSYGYTFGSGTRLTVV.

The chain links TRBV9 to TRBJ1-1; no firm D call. From germline, CDR1 is SGDLS and CDR2 YYNGEE. V was shortened by 4 bases and J by 4 bases, with 14 bases between the two germline ends. The CDR3 spans 14 residues. The CDR3 sequence: CASSPPATSTEAFF. CDR3 in DNA: TGTGCCAGCAGCCCCCCCGCGACGAGCACTGAAGCTTTCTTT.

This chain uses TRBV7-2 with TRBJ1-3; unclear D gene. Germline values: CDR1 SGHTA, CDR2 FQGNSA. Between the trimmed V and J ends, which lost 1 base and 0 bases, there was a span of 7 bases. The CDR3 loop spans 15 amino acids. The chain's CDR3 is CASSLGPNSGNTIYF. The CDR3 DNA reads as TGTGCCAGCAGCTTAGGACCGAACTCTGGAAACACCATATATTTT. The full variable domain, completed using reference TRBV7-2 and TRBJ1-3, is GAGVSQSPSNKVTEKGKDVELRCDPISGHTALYWYRQSLGQGLEFLIYFQGNSAPDKSGLPSDRFSAERTGGSVSTLTIQRTQQEDSAVYLCASSLGPNSGNTIYFGEGSWLTVV.

The rearrangement uses TRBV6-2 or TRBV6-3 and TRBJ2-3; D is undetermined. The CDR3 consists of 16 residues. Trimming shortened V by 4 bases and J by 0 bases, and 14 bases separated the two germline ends. CDR1 is MNHEY and CDR2 is SVGEGT in the germline V gene. DNA for the CDR3: TGTGCCAGCAGTTTAATTGCTTTATCTAGCACAGATACGCAGTATTTT. Amino acids: CASSLIALSSTDTQYF.

This chain connects TRBV7-2 to TRBJ2-5; 7 bases are a match to TRBD1. V lost 0 bases and J lost 0; bases outside the gene matches: 1. The V gene's germline CDR1 is SGHTA and CDR2 FQGNSA. The CDR3 consists of 15 residues. DNA for the CDR3: TGTGCCAGCAGCTTAGCGGGGACAGACCAAGAGACCCAGTACTTC. Translated: CASSLAGTDQETQYF.

The gene calls are TRBV9 and TRBJ2-1; D uncertain. V was clipped by 3 bases and J by 8 bases, with 12 bases between them. The CDR3 spans 13 residues. Germline values: CDR1 SGDLS, CDR2 YYNGEE. Written as DNA, the CDR3 is TGTGCCAGCAGCGCCCAGGTTTCGGATGAGCAGTTCTTC. This encodes CASSAQVSDEQFF.

In DNA form, the CDR3 reads TGTGCCAGCAGCTTGGTTCGGGGGGCAGAGGCAGATACGCAGTATTTT. Its protein product is CASSLVRGAEADTQYF. The chain carries TRBV5-4 and TRBJ2-3; possible D gene TRBD2, 7 bases. The CDR3 contains 16 residues. V lost 0 bases and J 4 bases, leaving 15 bases between the germline ends. CDR1 is SGHNT, CDR2 YYREEE, per germline (reference sequence).

The genes are TRBV6-5 and TRBJ2-2, with no clear D. The germline CDR1 and CDR2 sequences are MNHEY and SVGAGI. Trimming pared 10 bases from V and 3 bases from J, leaving 18 bases between. CDR3 length: 15 amino acids. CDR3 DNA: TGTGCCACCGACGGCAGGTCAATCGACACCGGGGAGCTGTTTTTT. The encoded protein is CATDGRSIDTGELFF.

The CDR3: CASSDGTGTSGYEQYF. CDR3 DNA sequence: TGTGCCAGCAGTGATGGGACCGGGACTAGCGGATACGAGCAGTACTTC. V is TRBV2 and J is TRBJ2-7; 11 positions agree with TRBD2. V shed 3 bases and J 4 bases; nucleotides not matched to a gene: 8. The CDR3 length is 16 residues. CDR1 and CDR2 (germline): SNHLY, FYNNEI.

The rearrangement uses TRBV5-1 and TRBJ2-1; the D is unclear. Per germline, CDR1 SGHRS and CDR2 YFSETQ. V lost 4 bases and J lost 6, with 14 bases in between. The CDR3 loop spans 14 amino acids. In nucleotides, the CDR3 is TGCGCCAGCAGCCTTGATACTAAGGGCAATGAGCAGTTCTTC. Translated, it gives CASSLDTKGNEQFF.

This sequence joins TRBV7-2 and TRBJ2-3, with TRBD2 as a possible D gene (5 bases). The ends were cut back, 5 bases at V and 4 bases at J, with 13 bases in the middle. CDR1 is SGHTA and CDR2 is FQGNSA in the germline V gene. This CDR3 is 14 amino acids long. The chain's CDR3 is CASSQSSGADTQYF. The CDR3 region has the DNA TGTGCCAGCAGCCAGTCCTCCGGGGCAGATACGCAGTATTTT.

The chain uses TRBV27 and TRBJ1-2; maybe TRBD1 (6 bases). CDR1 MNHEY and CDR2 SMNVEV come from the germline V gene (reference sequence). CDR3 length equals 16 residues. V was pared by 5 bases and J by 3 bases, with 19 bases between. Here the CDR3 DNA reads TGTGCCAGCAGTGGGGATAACAGGGCCCCTTACTATGGCTACACCTTC. It translates to CASSGDNRAPYYGYTF.

The chain uses TRBV19 and TRBJ2-4; 9 nucleotides agree with TRBD1. The CDR3 runs to 13 residues. Per the germline V gene, CDR1 is LNHDA and CDR2 is SQIVND (reference sequence). The J segment lost 7 bases and the V segment lost 6 bases, leaving 4 bases of the junction unmatched. The CDR3 DNA reads TGTGCCAGTAGCCCGACAGGGGGGAACATTCAGTACTTC. Its protein is CASSPTGGNIQYF.

CDR3: CASSLSLGANTEAFF. For the CDR3, the DNA is TGTGCCAGCAGTTTATCGCTGGGGGCGAACACTGAAGCTTTCTTT. The chain has TRBV27 and TRBJ1-1; D may be TRBD1 (6 bases). Germline V lookup: CDR1 MNHEY, CDR2 SMNVEV (reference sequence). V was cut by 0 bases and J by 1 base, with 9 bases left in between. This CDR3 region has 15 residues.

V gene TRBV27 combines with J gene TRBJ2-3, with D possibly being TRBD2 (6 bases). The V gene lost 7 bases and the J gene lost 3 bases, with 23 bases spanning the gap. Germline CDR1 MNHEY, CDR2 SMNVEV (reference sequence). The CDR3 is 17 residues long. This CDR3 reads CASNLKGGGWVTDTQYF. CDR3 bases: TGTGCCAGCAACCTTAAGGGAGGAGGGTGGGTTACAGATACGCAGTATTTT.

The rearrangement links TRBV28 to TRBJ2-5; D is uncertain. The CDR3 is 15 amino acids. V lost 3 bases and J lost 3, with 14 bases in between. Germline V gives CDR1 MDHEN, CDR2 SYDVKM. The CDR3 loop reads CASSFPSLYEETQYF. Here the CDR3 DNA reads TGTGCCAGCAGTTTTCCCAGCCTCTACGAAGAGACCCAGTACTTC.